Described below is a single T cell receptor (beta chain) sequence and its context. Its specificity is unknown. The data originate from a study of tissue T cells after allogeneic stem cell transplantation. General study results and limits: Alloreactivity or antigen specificity of tissue TCRs was not determined; some clones might be host cells. The patient cohort was small and clinically heterogeneous, with limited sampling depth.

CDR3 sequences, V/J genes, frequencies and template counts came from survey-depth TCRbeta sequencing. Profiled with immunoSEQ multiplex PCR; TCRdb holds only in-frame clones, not every one. This sample yields 5,000 to 6,500 clones, of which around 65% are seen a single time; approximately 15% belongs to the top ten. Comparators were a few non-transplant cancer patients without known GI disease. The CDR3 has 18 amino acids. Sequences were derived from duodenum tissue, sampled at autopsy. The chain recombines TRBV21-1 with TRBJ1-5; the table names TRBD1, a call not compared with the DNA. TRBV21-1 is designated a pseudogene. The receptor's source is a woman aged 18-55 years with breast cancer. CDR3 DNA: TGTGCCAGCAGCAAAGTATGGGCAGGGGCCTATAGCAATCAGCCCCAGCATTTT. Amino acid sequence: CASSKVWAGAYSNQPQHF.